The clone carrying this T cell receptor beta chain was seen a few times. V lost 1 base and J 1 base, leaving 12 bases between the germline ends. The germline V gene encodes CDR1 SGHDT and CDR2 YYEEEE. The CDR3 runs to 16 residues. Per the authors' pipeline: Using reference gene primer amplification, nucleated cell counts were estimated. Method: immunoSEQ multiplex PCR; TCRdb's copy keeps in-frame clones and lacks some. The DNA was the basis for D and trimming; V, J and clone size are from that table. The table includes under 65,000 clones, 65% to 90% detected once. The record originates from a study of blood T cell repertoires in COVID-19. Overall study context: Both acute and convalescent COVID-19 samples were obtained from the United States, Italy and Spain. PBMCs, B-cell-depleted T cells, or T cells provided the cDNA or gDNA that made up the material.

The source is a man aged 55 to 70 with acute or convalescent COVID-19. The specimen sequenced was peripheral blood. The chain uses TRBV5-6 and TRBJ1-3; D gene unclear. CDR3 sequence reads: CASSLRSGKSGNTIYF. The CDR3 DNA reads TGTGCCAGCAGCTTGCGGTCGGGTAAATCTGGAAACACCATATATTTT.